What follows are 22 T cell receptor beta chains derived from one specimen sequenced in a study of vaccination effects on CD4 cells after COVID-19. Their cognate antigens are unknown. Around day 10 of culture, CD4+ T cells were separated out. Sequenced by immunoSEQ multiplex PCR; TCRdb stores in-frame clones only, minus some. The data contain around 26,000 clones, over 65% of them singletons. The material sequenced was CD4+ T cells from PBMCs cultured without peptide, taken before COVID-19 vaccination. Receptors were obtained from a human donor who received a COVID-19 vaccine.

This clone was seen a few times. The chain combines TRBV29-1 with TRBJ2-7; 12 bases are shared with TRBD1. Looked up from germline, CDR1 is SQVTM and CDR2 is ANQGSEA. CDR3 size: 13 residues. With 4 bases clipped from V and 7 bases from J, the junction kept 5 bases outside the gene matches. In DNA form, the CDR3 reads TGCAGCGTTGGGGGACAGGGGGCAGGGGAGCAGTACTTC. Translated, it gives CSVGGQGAGEQYF.

This clone was observed a few times. The DNA for the CDR3 is TGTGCCAGCAGCCAAGTCAGGGGAGGTAATTCACCCCTCCACTTT. It translates to CASSQVRGGNSPLHF. V is TRBV3-1 (or the pseudogene TRBV3-2) and J is TRBJ1-6; tentative D call: TRBD1 (6 bases). The V gene lost 1 base and the J gene lost 6 bases, with 10 bases spanning the gap. The germline V gene has CDR1 LGHDT and CDR2 YNNKEL (reference sequence). The CDR3 length is 15 residues.

CDR3 nucleotides: TGTGCCAGTAGCGAGCGTGGATCGGGCAATGAGCAGTTCTTC. Translation: CASSERGSGNEQFF. The rearrangement uses TRBV19 and TRBJ2-1, with D uncertain. V lost 6 bases and J 6 bases, leaving 15 bases between the germline ends. The CDR3 contains 14 residues. Germline V gives CDR1 LNHDA, CDR2 SQIVND (reference sequence).

The chain has TRBV5-1 and TRBJ2-7; D perhaps matches TRBD2 (7 bases). The CDR3 covers 15 residues. Germline loops: CDR1 SGHRS, CDR2 YFSETQ. V shed 0 bases and J shed 4 bases, with 14 bases lying between them. The CDR3 loop is CASSLEAGGQYEQYF. The CDR3 DNA reads TGCGCCAGCAGCTTGGAAGCCGGGGGGCAATACGAGCAGTACTTC.

The genes are TRBV7-9 and TRBJ2-3; D may be TRBD1 or TRBD2 (7 bases each). Germline loops: CDR1 SEHNR, CDR2 FQNEAQ (reference sequence). This CDR3 is 15 amino acids long. The germline V and J ends were trimmed by 3 bases and 2 bases, with 12 bases remaining between them. This chain's CDR3 is CASSFRGRDTDTQYF. Here the CDR3 DNA reads TGTGCCAGCAGCTTCAGGGGGAGGGACACAGATACGCAGTATTTT.

This chain joins TRBV10-3 and TRBJ1-2, with D tentatively TRBD1 (5 bases). CDR1 ENHRY and CDR2 SYGVKD come from the germline V gene. CDR3 size: 15 residues. With 4 bases removed from V and 6 bases from J, the gap between germline ends came to 18 bases. In DNA form, the CDR3 reads TGTGCCATCAGTGTTGAGGGGTCCACGCTGCATGGCTACACCTTC. The encoded protein is CAISVEGSTLHGYTF.

This clone came up a few times. The rearrangement uses TRBV7-9 and TRBJ1-2, with D uncertain. Trimming left V 3 bases short and J 5 bases short, with 13 bases between. The germline gives CDR1 SEHNR, CDR2 FQNEAQ (reference sequence). The length of the CDR3 is 14 residues. CDR3 region: CASSLRAGSYGYTF. The CDR3 DNA reads TGTGCCAGCAGCTTGCGCGCCGGTTCATATGGCTACACCTTC.

The CDR3 nucleotides read TGTGCCAGCAGCCACGGGGGGGGGAGGAACACTGAAGCTTTCTTT. Translating gives CASSHGGGRNTEAFF. The chain recombines TRBV3-1 (or the pseudogene TRBV3-2) with TRBJ1-1; D perhaps matches TRBD1 (5 bases). Trimming cost V 3 bases and J 1 base, with 12 bases left between them. This CDR3 region has 15 residues. The germline V gene has CDR1 LGHDT and CDR2 YNNKEL (reference sequence).

The chain has TRBV29-1 and TRBJ1-2; tentative D call: TRBD1 (5 bases). Germline-derived CDR1 and CDR2 are SQVTM and ANQGSEA. There are 14 residues in the CDR3. The ends were cut back, 0 bases at V and 9 bases at J, with 17 bases in the middle. This CDR3 is CSVEEGQGLIRYTF. CDR3 DNA: TGCAGCGTTGAAGAGGGCCAGGGTCTAATCCGCTACACCTTC.

The chain recombines TRBV2 with TRBJ1-6; the match to TRBD1 covers 9 bases. J was trimmed by 9 bases and V by 4 bases; bases with no gene match: 1. The CDR3 contains 13 residues. Germline V lookup: CDR1 SNHLY, CDR2 FYNNEI. The chain's CDR3 is CASSGTGVSPLHF. The CDR3 coding sequence is TGTGCCAGCAGTGGGACAGGGGTTTCACCCCTCCACTTT.

The genes are TRBV2 and TRBJ1-2, with a possible D match to TRBD1 (6 bases). The CDR3 has 12 residues. The germline V and J ends were trimmed by 4 bases and 8 bases, with 11 bases remaining between them. CDR1 is SNHLY, CDR2 FYNNEI, per germline. This CDR3 reads CASSVGGVGYTF. DNA for the CDR3: TGTGCCAGCAGTGTAGGGGGGGTCGGCTACACCTTC.

This clone occurred a few times. This chain links TRBV27 with TRBJ2-7; 8 nucleotides agree with TRBD1. With V trimmed by 10 bases and J by 5 bases, 10 bases remained unmatched. This CDR3 has 13 amino acids. The germline V gene has CDR1 MNHEY and CDR2 SMNVEV (reference sequence). In DNA, the CDR3 is TGTGCCATCGGCAGGGGGCGAATTAACGAGCAGTACTTC. Translated: CAIGRGRINEQYF.

The rearrangement uses TRBV19 and TRBJ2-2; no firm D call. Germline CDR1 is LNHDA and CDR2 is SQIVND (reference sequence). The CDR3 is made up of 15 amino acids. V was pared by 10 bases and J by 7 bases, with 22 bases between. The DNA for the CDR3 is TGTGCCACCCTCGCAACGGTTAGGTACGGCGGGGAGCTGTTTTTT. As protein: CATLATVRYGGELFF.

The chain couples TRBV4-2 to TRBJ2-1, with a possible D match to TRBD1 (6 bases). From germline, CDR1 is LGHNA and CDR2 YNFKEQ. The CDR3 is made up of 16 amino acids. Trimming pared 2 bases from V and 0 bases from J, leaving 11 bases between. CDR3 DNA: TGTGCCAGCAGCCAACCTCAGGGGATCTCCTACAATGAGCAGTTCTTC. This codes for CASSQPQGISYNEQFF.

The chain is built from TRBV30 and TRBJ2-2, with 10 bases identical to TRBD2. V trimming: 0 bases; J trimming: 6 bases; junction bases outside the gene matches: 4. Germline CDR1 GTSNPN, CDR2 SVGIG (reference sequence). The CDR3 has 15 amino acids. The DNA of the CDR3 is TGTGCCTGGAGTGTTGCGAGCGGGAGGGCCGGGGAGCTGTTTTTT. It specifies CAWSVASGRAGELFF.

V usage is TRBV20-1 and J usage is TRBJ1-6; the D is unclear. CDR1 and CDR2 from the germline V gene are DFQATT and SNEGSKA (reference sequence). The CDR3 runs to 15 residues. Trimming removed 3 bases from V and 7 bases from J, with 16 bases in between. The CDR3 is CSASLNGPLNSPLHF. CDR3 nucleotides: TGCAGTGCTAGTTTGAATGGACCACTAAATTCACCCCTCCACTTT.

The chain couples TRBV5-5 to TRBJ1-5; D gene unclear. Germline CDR1 reads SGHKS; CDR2 reads YYEKEE (reference sequence). V was shortened by 1 base and J by 0 bases, with 8 bases between the two germline ends. The CDR3 contains 15 residues. The CDR3 protein is CASSLSDFSNQPQHF. CDR3 DNA: TGTGCCAGCAGCTTGTCGGACTTTAGCAATCAGCCCCAGCATTTT.

The rearrangement uses TRBV5-5 and TRBJ2-5; perhaps TRBD1 as D (5 bases). CDR1 is SGHKS and CDR2 is YYEKEE in the germline V gene (reference sequence). Trimming took 4 bases from V and 2 from J, leaving 12 bases between them. The CDR3 loop spans 14 amino acids. Written as DNA, the CDR3 is TGTGCCAGCAGCCCCGGACACAGACAAGAGACCCAGTACTTC. Translation gives CASSPGHRQETQYF.

This sequence joins TRBV5-5 and TRBJ2-3; D call uncertain. This CDR3 spans 14 amino acids. The ends were cut back, 2 bases at V and 6 bases at J, with 13 bases in the middle. The V gene's germline CDR1 is SGHKS and CDR2 YYEKEE (reference sequence). In DNA, the CDR3 is TGTGCCAGCAGCTTCCCGACATCATATGATACGCAGTATTTT. Its protein product is CASSFPTSYDTQYF.

V is TRBV10-3 and J is TRBJ2-7; D unclear. The CDR3 extends over 11 amino acids. V gave up 6 bases and J gave up 6 bases, with 9 bases separating them. CDR1 is ENHRY, CDR2 SYGVKD, per germline. As DNA, the CDR3 is TGTGCCATCAGGGTGGCTAGCGAGCAGTACTTC. This codes for CAIRVASEQYF.

The V gene is TRBV7-3, the J gene TRBJ2-1; 8 nucleotides agree with TRBD1. The V segment lost 5 bases and the J segment 4 bases; nucleotides outside the gene matches: 1. The CDR3 is 13 residues long. CDR1 is SGHTA and CDR2 is FQGTGA in the germline V gene. The CDR3 DNA is TGTGCCAGCAGCGGACAGGGTTACAATGAGCAGTTCTTC. It codes for CASSGQGYNEQFF.

This rearrangement joins TRBV14 to TRBJ2-1, with D hard to call. V was cut by 1 base and J by 6 bases, with 7 bases left in between. Per germline, CDR1 SGHDN and CDR2 FVKESK. This CDR3 contains 13 residues. The CDR3 bases are TGTGCCAGCAGCCAAGGTTTGCTCAATGAGCAGTTCTTC. Translated, it gives CASSQGLLNEQFF.